This TCR beta chain was profiled in a study of CD8 T cells in Susac syndrome. The study's findings and limits: As the study acknowledged, the number of individuals in its TCR sequencing and HLA analysis was relatively small.

Note on this clonotype: Its antigen is not identified.

cDNA came from roughly 0.53 to 1 ug RNA primed by random hexamers. The amplification used immunoSEQ multiplex PCR on TCR beta CDR3; it spanned 54 Vbeta and 13 Jbeta. MiXCR, run by TCRdb on the immunoSEQ multiplex PCR reads, gives a single entry per CDR3 protein. The sample shows fewer than 150,000 distinct CDR3 sequences, 91% of them seen only once. TCR beta sequencing was performed on blood CD8+ and CD4+ T cells. Negative magnetic isolation gave CD8+ and CD4+ cells; FACS enriched CD8+ TEMRA. Input material: CD8+ T cells from PBMCs. This TCR was recovered from a human donor with multiple sclerosis.

As DNA, the CDR3 is TGTGCCAGCAGCACCTTAGCGGGGATAGGGGATGAGCAGTTCTTC. Translating gives CASSTLAGIGDEQFF. The chain couples TRBV7-2 to TRBJ2-1; 8 bases are a match to TRBD2. The CDR3 spans 15 residues. Germline assignment: CDR1 SGHTA and CDR2 FQGNSA. The V and J ends lost 5 bases and 8 bases, in that order; junction bases with no gene match: 11.